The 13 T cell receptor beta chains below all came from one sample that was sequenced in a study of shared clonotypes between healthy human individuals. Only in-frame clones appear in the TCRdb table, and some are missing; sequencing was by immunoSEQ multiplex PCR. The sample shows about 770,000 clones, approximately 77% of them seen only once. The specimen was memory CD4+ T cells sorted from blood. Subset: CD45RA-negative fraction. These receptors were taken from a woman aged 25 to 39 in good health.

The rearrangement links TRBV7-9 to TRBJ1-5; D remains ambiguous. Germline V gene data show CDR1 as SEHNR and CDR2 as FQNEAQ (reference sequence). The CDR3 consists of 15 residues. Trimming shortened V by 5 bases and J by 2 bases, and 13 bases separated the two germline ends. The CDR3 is CASSQDWAGNQPQHF. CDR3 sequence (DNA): TGTGCCAGCAGCCAAGATTGGGCAGGCAATCAGCCCCAGCATTTT.

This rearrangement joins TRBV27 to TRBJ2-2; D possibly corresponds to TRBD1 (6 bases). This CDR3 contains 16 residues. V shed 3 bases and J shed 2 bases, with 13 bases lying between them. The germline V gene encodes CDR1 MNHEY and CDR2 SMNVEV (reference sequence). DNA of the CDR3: TGTGCCAGCAGTTTCCTCGGACAGCAAAACACCGGGGAGCTGTTTTTT. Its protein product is CASSFLGQQNTGELFF.

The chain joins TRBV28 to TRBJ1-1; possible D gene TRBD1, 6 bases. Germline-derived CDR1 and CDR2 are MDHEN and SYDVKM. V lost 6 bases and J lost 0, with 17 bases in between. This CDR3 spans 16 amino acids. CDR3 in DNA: TGTGCCAGCAGACCAACAGGGAACCAATTGAACACTGAAGCTTTCTTT. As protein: CASRPTGNQLNTEAFF.

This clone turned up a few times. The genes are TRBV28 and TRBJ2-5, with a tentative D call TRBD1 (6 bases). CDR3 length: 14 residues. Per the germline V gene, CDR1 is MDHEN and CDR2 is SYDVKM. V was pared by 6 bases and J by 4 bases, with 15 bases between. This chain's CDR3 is CASSQGPTLETQYF. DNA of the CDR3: TGTGCCAGCAGCCAGGGGCCAACCCTAGAGACCCAGTACTTC.

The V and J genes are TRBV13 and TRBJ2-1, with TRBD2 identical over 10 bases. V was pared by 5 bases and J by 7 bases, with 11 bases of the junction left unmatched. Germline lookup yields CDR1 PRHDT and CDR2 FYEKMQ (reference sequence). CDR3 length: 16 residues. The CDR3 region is CASSTPGLAYGNEQFF. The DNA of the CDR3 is TGTGCCAGCAGCACCCCGGGACTAGCGTACGGGAATGAGCAGTTCTTC.

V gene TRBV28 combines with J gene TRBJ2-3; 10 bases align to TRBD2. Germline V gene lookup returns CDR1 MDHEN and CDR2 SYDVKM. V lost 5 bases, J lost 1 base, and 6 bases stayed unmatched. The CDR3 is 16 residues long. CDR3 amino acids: CASSRGGTSGTDTQYF. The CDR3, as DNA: TGTGCCAGCAGTCGAGGGGGGACTAGCGGCACAGATACGCAGTATTTT.

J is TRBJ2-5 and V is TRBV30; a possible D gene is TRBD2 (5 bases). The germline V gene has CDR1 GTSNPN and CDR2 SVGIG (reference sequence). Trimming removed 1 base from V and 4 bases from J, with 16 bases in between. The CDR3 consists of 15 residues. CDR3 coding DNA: TGTGCCTGGAGTGGGTACCCGGCGGGCTCAGAGACCCAGTACTTC. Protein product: CAWSGYPAGSETQYF.

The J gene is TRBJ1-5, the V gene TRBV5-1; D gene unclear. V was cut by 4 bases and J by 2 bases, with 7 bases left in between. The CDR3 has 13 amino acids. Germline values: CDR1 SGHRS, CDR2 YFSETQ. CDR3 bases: TGCGCCAGCAGCACGGACGGCAATCAGCCCCAGCATTTT. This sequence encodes CASSTDGNQPQHF.

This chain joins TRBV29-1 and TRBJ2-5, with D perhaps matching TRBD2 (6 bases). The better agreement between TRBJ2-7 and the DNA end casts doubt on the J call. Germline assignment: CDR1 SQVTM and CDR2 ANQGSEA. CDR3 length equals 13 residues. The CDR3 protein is CSVGQGLSYEQYF. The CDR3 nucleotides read TGCAGCGTTGGGCAGGGACTTTCCTACGAGCAGTACTTC.

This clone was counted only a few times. The DNA of the CDR3 is TGCGCCAGCAGCCTTAAGGACAGGGGGAATTCACCCCTCCACTTT. Protein product: CASSLKDRGNSPLHF. The chain couples TRBV4-1 to TRBJ1-6; TRBD1 matches 10 bases. The CDR3 contains 15 residues. Per the germline V gene, CDR1 is MGHRA and CDR2 is YSYEKL. With V trimmed by 4 bases and J by 7 bases, 4 bases remained unmatched.

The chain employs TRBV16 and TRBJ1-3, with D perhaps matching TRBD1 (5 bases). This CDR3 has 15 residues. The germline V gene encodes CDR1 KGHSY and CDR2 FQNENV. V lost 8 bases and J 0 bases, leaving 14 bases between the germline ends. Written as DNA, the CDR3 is TGTGCCAGCGCCGGCGGGGCGAGCTCTGGAAACACCATATATTTT. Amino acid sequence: CASAGGASSGNTIYF.

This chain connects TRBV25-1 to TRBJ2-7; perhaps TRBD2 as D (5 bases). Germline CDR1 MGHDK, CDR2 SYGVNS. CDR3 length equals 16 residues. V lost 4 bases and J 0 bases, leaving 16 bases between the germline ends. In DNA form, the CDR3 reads TGTGCCAGCAGTGGTAACCCCGGGAAGAACTCCTACGAGCAGTACTTC. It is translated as CASSGNPGKNSYEQYF.

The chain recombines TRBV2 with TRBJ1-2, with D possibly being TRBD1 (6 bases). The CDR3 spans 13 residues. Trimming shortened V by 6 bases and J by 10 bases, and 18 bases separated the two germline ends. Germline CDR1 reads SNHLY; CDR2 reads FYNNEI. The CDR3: CASSVDGGRVYTF. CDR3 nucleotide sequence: TGTGCCAGCAGCGTTGACGGGGGGCGAGTCTACACCTTC.